The subject of this entry is one T cell receptor beta chain. Losses at the gene ends were 6 bases for V and 0 bases for J; bases not matched to a gene: 5. The CDR3 runs to 17 residues. Germline V gives CDR1 MNHEY, CDR2 SMNVEV (reference sequence). In the authors' methods: Amplifying reference gene primers gave estimates of nucleated cell counts. Data came from immunoSEQ multiplex PCR; TCRdb stores just in-frame clones and leaves some out. V, J and clone size are those of that table, while D and trimming were read from the DNA. Counted here are 75,000 to 95,000 clones, more than 65% occurring once; the ten biggest clones make up approximately 6.5%. These data belong to a study of blood T cell repertoires in COVID-19. Study-level information: Researchers got acute and convalescent COVID-19 samples from the United States, Italy and Spain. PBMCs, B-cell-depleted T cells, or T cells provided the cDNA or gDNA that made up the material.

Sequenced: peripheral blood. This TCR was recovered from a man aged 55-75 years with acute or convalescent COVID-19. The gene calls are TRBV27 and TRBJ2-3, with 14 positions matching TRBD2. The chain's CDR3 is CASRGTSGGSSTDTQYF. The CDR3, as DNA: TGTGCCAGCAGAGGGACTAGCGGGGGCTCTAGCACAGATACGCAGTATTTT.